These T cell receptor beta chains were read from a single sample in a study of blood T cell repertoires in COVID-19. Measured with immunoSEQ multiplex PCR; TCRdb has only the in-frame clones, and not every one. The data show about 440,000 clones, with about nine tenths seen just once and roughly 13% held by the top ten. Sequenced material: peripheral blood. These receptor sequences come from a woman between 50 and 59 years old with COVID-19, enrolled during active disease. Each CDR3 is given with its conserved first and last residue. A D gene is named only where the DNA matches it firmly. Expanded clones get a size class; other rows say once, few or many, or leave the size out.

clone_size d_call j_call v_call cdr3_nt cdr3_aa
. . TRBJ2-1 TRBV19 TGTGCCAGTAGTAACCCGGGGGGCGGCTACAATGAGCAGTTCTTC CASSNPGGGYNEQFF
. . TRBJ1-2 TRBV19 TGTGCCAGTAGTGGGCAGAACCTCTATGGCTACACCTTC CASSGQNLYGYTF
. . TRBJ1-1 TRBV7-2 TGTGCCAGCAGCGCGGGAAGGAACACTGAAGCTTTCTTT CASSAGRNTEAFF
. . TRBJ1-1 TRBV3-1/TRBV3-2 TGTGCCAGCAGCCAACTCGCGGTGCCCACTGAAGCTTTCTTT CASSQLAVPTEAFF
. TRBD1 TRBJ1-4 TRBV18 TGTGCCAGCTCACCACCGGGGACAGGTGGTGAAAAACTGTTTTTT CASSPPGTGGEKLFF
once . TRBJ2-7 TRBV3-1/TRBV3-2 TGTGCCAGCAGCCAAGGAGGGAACGAGCAGTACTTC CASSQGGNEQYF
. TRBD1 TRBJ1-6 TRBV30 TGTGCCTGGAGTTCGGGACAGAGAAATTCACCCCTCCACTTT CAWSSGQRNSPLHF
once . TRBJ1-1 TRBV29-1 TGCAGCGTTGCGTCCCCGAACACTGAAGCTTTCTTT CSVASPNTEAFF
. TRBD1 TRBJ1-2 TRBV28 TGTGCCAGCAGTTTGCCGACAGGGAAGGGCTACACCTTC CASSLPTGKGYTF
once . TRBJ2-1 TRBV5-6 TGTGCCAGCAGCATGGAACGGAGGAATGAGCAGTTCTTC CASSMERRNEQFF
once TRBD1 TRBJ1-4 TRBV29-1 TGCAGCGGGACGGGACAGGGAACGGAAAAACTGTTTTTT CSGTGQGTEKLFF
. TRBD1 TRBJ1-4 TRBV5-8 TGTGCCAGCAGCGAGGCAGGGGGCGCGATTAATGAAAAACTGTTTTTT CASSEAGGAINEKLFF
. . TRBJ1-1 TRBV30 TGTGCCTGGACCCCGGGTTCTAACACTGAAGCTTTCTTT CAWTPGSNTEAFF
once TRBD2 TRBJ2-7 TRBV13 TGTGCCAGCAGCTTGGCTAGCGGGGGCTACGAGCAGTACTTC CASSLASGGYEQYF
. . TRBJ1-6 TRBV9 TGTGCCAGCAGCGTAGCGGCAGGGAGGTCAAATTCACCCCTCCACTTT CASSVAAGRSNSPLHF
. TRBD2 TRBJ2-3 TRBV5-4 TGTGCCAGCAGTTTACGGGGGGCAGATACGCAGTATTTT CASSLRGADTQYF
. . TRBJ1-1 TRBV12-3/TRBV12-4 TGTGCCACCGAGGGGGTCACTGAAGCTTTCTTT CATEGVTEAFF
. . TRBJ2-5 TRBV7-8 TGTGCCAGCAGAGGGGGGGGAAGATTCCAAGAGACCCAGTACTTC CASRGGGRFQETQYF
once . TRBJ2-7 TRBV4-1 TGCGCCAGCAGCAGCTCCCGGGATGTCGACTCCTACGAGCAGTACTTC CASSSSRDVDSYEQYF
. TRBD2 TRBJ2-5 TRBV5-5 TGTGCCAGCAGCCCGGGGAGCGGGGGGGCCCCCCAAGAGACCCAGTACTTC CASSPGSGGAPQETQYF
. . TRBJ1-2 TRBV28 TGTGCCAGCAGCTCCCCCTATGGCTACACCTTC CASSSPYGYTF
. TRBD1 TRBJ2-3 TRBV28 TGTGCCAGCAGTCCCTCAGGACAGGTTGGCACAGATACGCAGTATTTT CASSPSGQVGTDTQYF
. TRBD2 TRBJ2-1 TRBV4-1 TGCGCCAGCAGCCAAGATGAGCAGCGGGGGGGATACAATGAGCAGTTCTTC CASSQDEQRGGYNEQFF
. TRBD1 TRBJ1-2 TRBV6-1 TGTGCCAGCAGTGAGAGGCTTTCGAGGACAGGGTTATATGGCTACACCTTC CASSERLSRTGLYGYTF
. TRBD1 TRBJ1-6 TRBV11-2 TGTGCCAGCAGCACCCCAGGGGGTGGGGATTCACCCCTCCACTTT CASSTPGGGDSPLHF
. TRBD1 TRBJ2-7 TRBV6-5 TGTGCCAGCTTGGCGGCAGGGGGCTGGAGGGAGCAGTACTTC CASLAAGGWREQYF
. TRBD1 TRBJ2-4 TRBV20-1 TGCAGTGCTAGTGGACAGGATCGAAACATTCAGTACTTC CSASGQDRNIQYF
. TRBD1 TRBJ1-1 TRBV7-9 TGTGCCACGGTCCTACAGGGGGCAAGTGAAGCTTTCTTT CATVLQGASEAFF
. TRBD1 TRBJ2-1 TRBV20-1 TGCAGTGCTAGTTCCTTTATCTCGGACAGGGGTCTCAGGGATGAGCAGTTCTTC CSASSFISDRGLRDEQFF
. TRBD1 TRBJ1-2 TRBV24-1 TGTGCCACCAGTGATTTCCCGGGACAGGGGACCTATGGCTACACCTTC CATSDFPGQGTYGYTF
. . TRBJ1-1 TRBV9 TGTGCCAGCAGCGTCGGCCTCCCGGGGACTGAAGCTTTCTTT CASSVGLPGTEAFF
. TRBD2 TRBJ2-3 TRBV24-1 TGTGCCACCAGTGACCCTACTAGCGGGCCGGGCGATACGCAGTATTTT CATSDPTSGPGDTQYF
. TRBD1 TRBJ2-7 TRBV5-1 TGCGCCAGCAGCTCAAAACAGGGGGCCCGCTACGAGCAGTACTTC CASSSKQGARYEQYF
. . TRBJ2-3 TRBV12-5 TGTGCTAGCGGTTTGGTACTGGGGGGTCCAGATACGCAGTATTTT CASGLVLGGPDTQYF
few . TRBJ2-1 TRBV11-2 TGTGCCAGCAGCTTAGTAGGGGAAGATTACAATGAGCAGTTCTTC CASSLVGEDYNEQFF
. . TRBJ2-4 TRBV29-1 TGCAGCGTTGAACAGGGGAATGGGGACATTCAGTACTTC CSVEQGNGDIQYF
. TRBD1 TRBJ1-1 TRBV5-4 TGTGCCAGCAGCTCCCCGGCCAGGGGGCTGAGAGGGATTTACACTGAAGCTTTCTTT CASSSPARGLRGIYTEAFF
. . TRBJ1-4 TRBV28 TGTGCCAGCAGTGGAAGCGAGGGTGTGCTGTTTTTT CASSGSEGVLFF
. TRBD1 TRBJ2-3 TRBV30 TGTGCCTGGAAAGGGGGCAAGGGGGATACGCAGTATTTT CAWKGGKGDTQYF
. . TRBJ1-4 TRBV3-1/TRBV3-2 TGTGCCAGCAGCCAAGATCAGGTCCGGAGGGGAAAACTGTTTTTT CASSQDQVRRGKLFF
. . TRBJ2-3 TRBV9 TGTGCCAGCAGCGCAACGGGACTCCCAACTAGCACAGATACGCAGTATTTT CASSATGLPTSTDTQYF